This T cell receptor (beta chain) was sequenced during a study of blood T cell repertoires in COVID-19. Clones were read by immunoSEQ multiplex PCR, and TCRdb kept only the in-frame ones, dropping some. Here the sample spans about 120,000 clones, approximately 83% being singletons. CDR1 SQVTM and CDR2 ANQGSEA come from the germline V gene. Trimming shortened V by 4 bases and J by 2 bases, and 9 bases separated the two germline ends. The CDR3 spans 13 residues. The receptor comes from a woman between 65 and 79 years old with acute or convalescent COVID-19. The chain couples TRBV29-1 to TRBJ1-5, with D maybe TRBD1 (5 bases). The material sequenced was peripheral blood. CDR3 DNA: TGCAGCGTTGTCACGGGGGGCAATCAGCCCCAGCATTTT. Translating it yields CSVVTGGNQPQHF.